This is a list of T cell receptor beta chains from one sample in a study of blood T cell repertoires in COVID-19. Clones were sequenced by immunoSEQ multiplex PCR, and TCRdb holds only the in-frame ones, with some missing. Among about 62,000 clones listed, 70% to 90% were seen once. Material: peripheral blood. These receptors all come from a woman of 80 years or more with acute or convalescent COVID-19. Each CDR3 is given with its conserved first and last residue. D genes are given only for firm matches. Some rows mark clone size as missing; the rest say once, few, many or name a class of expanded clone.

V	size	length	D	J	CDR3	DNA
TRBV6-5	.	12	.	TRBJ1-2	CASSYSREGYTF	TGTGCCAGCAGTTATTCGAGGGAGGGCTACACCTTC
TRBV19	.	16	TRBD1	TRBJ1-5	CASSPYGQGGNQPQHF	TGTGCCAGTAGCCCGTACGGACAGGGGGGCAATCAGCCCCAGCATTTT
TRBV5-1	.	13	TRBD1	TRBJ1-2	CASSPGTGVGYTF	TGCGCCAGCAGCCCAGGGACAGGGGTCGGCTACACCTTC
TRBV19	.	15	.	TRBJ1-1	CASTSLAGWNTEAFF	TGTGCCAGTACCTCACTGGCGGGGTGGAACACTGAAGCTTTCTTT
TRBV6-5	once	13	TRBD2	TRBJ2-5	CASIPGGRETQYF	TGTGCCAGCATCCCGGGGGGGCGGGAGACCCAGTACTTC
TRBV27	.	13	TRBD1	TRBJ2-5	CASRMTGEETQYF	TGTGCCAGCAGAATGACAGGGGAAGAGACCCAGTACTTC
TRBV3-1/TRBV3-2	.	15	.	TRBJ1-5	CASSQDSGGMQPQHF	TGTGCCAGCAGCCAAGATTCCGGGGGGATGCAGCCCCAGCATTTT
TRBV10-3	.	15	TRBD1	TRBJ1-2	CAISESPGQGYGYTF	TGTGCCATCAGTGAGTCTCCGGGACAGGGGTATGGCTACACCTTC
TRBV5-4	.	13	TRBD2	TRBJ2-7	CASSLVGRYEQYF	TGTGCCAGCAGCTTGGTCGGGAGGTACGAGCAGTACTTC
TRBV6-5	few	12	.	TRBJ2-7	CATAQSSYEQYF	TGTGCCACAGCACAGAGCTCCTACGAGCAGTACTTC
TRBV5-8	.	16	.	TRBJ1-5	CASSPVRGGSNQPQHF	TGTGCCAGCAGCCCGGTCAGGGGCGGTAGCAATCAGCCCCAGCATTTT
TRBV5-5	.	14	.	TRBJ2-5	CASTRWQRQETQYF	TGTGCCAGCACCCGCTGGCAGCGGCAAGAGACCCAGTACTTC
TRBV6-5	.	13	.	TRBJ2-5	CASLSAGIETQYF	TGTGCCAGCCTTAGTGCGGGCATAGAGACCCAGTACTTC
TRBV27	.	12	.	TRBJ2-1	CASSRANNEQFF	TGTGCCAGCAGCCGAGCCAACAATGAGCAGTTCTTC
TRBV19	.	14	.	TRBJ1-2	CASTQQGRAYGYTF	TGTGCCAGTACCCAGCAGGGCCGGGCCTATGGCTACACCTTC
TRBV5-1	.	14	.	TRBJ1-4	CASSLNRAAEKLFF	TGCGCCAGCAGCTTGAACAGGGCGGCTGAAAAACTGTTTTTT
TRBV3-1/TRBV3-2	.	14	TRBD1	TRBJ1-5	CASRGTGGDQPQHF	TGTGCCAGCAGAGGGACAGGGGGGGATCAGCCCCAGCATTTT
TRBV19	.	15	.	TRBJ2-2	CASTPRRTNTGELFF	TGTGCCAGTACCCCGAGACGGACAAACACCGGGGAGCTGTTTTTT
TRBV14	.	14	.	TRBJ1-2	CASSQSWGVDGYTF	TGTGCCAGCAGCCAATCCTGGGGAGTCGATGGCTACACCTTC
TRBV5-1	.	14	.	TRBJ2-7	CASSPQDGTYEQYF	TGCGCCAGCAGCCCCCAGGACGGGACCTACGAGCAGTACTTC
TRBV7-3	.	15	.	TRBJ2-1	CASSGPGSPYNEQFF	TGTGCCAGCAGCGGGCCGGGGAGCCCCTACAATGAGCAGTTCTTC
TRBV5-1	.	15	.	TRBJ1-2	CASSLVGRGEYGYTF	TGCGCCAGCAGCTTGGTTGGCAGGGGCGAGTATGGCTACACCTTC
TRBV29-1	.	14	TRBD1	TRBJ1-1	CSVGPGQANTEAFF	TGCAGCGTTGGGCCGGGACAGGCGAACACTGAAGCTTTCTTT
TRBV13	.	12	TRBD1	TRBJ1-1	CASSPRTGKAFF	TGTGCCAGCAGCCCGCGGACAGGGAAAGCTTTCTTT
TRBV10-3	.	17	TRBD1	TRBJ2-1	CAISSSGTGSSYNEQFF	TGTGCCATCAGTAGTTCCGGGACAGGGAGCTCCTACAATGAGCAGTTCTTC
TRBV4-1	.	16	.	TRBJ1-3	CASSLFTVSSGNTIYF	TGCGCCAGCAGCCTTTTTACAGTGTCCTCTGGAAACACCATATATTTT
TRBV28	.	16	.	TRBJ2-5	CASRGGLGQGEETQYF	TGTGCCAGCAGGGGGGGTTTAGGGCAGGGAGAGGAGACCCAGTACTTC
TRBV5-1	.	15	TRBD1	TRBJ1-3	CASSESGGSGNTIYF	TGCGCCAGCAGCGAATCAGGGGGTTCTGGAAACACCATATATTTT
TRBV3-1/TRBV3-2	.	13	.	TRBJ2-7	CASSRTSFYEQYF	TGTGCCAGCAGCCGAACTAGTTTTTACGAGCAGTACTTC
TRBV7-9	.	11	.	TRBJ2-1	CASTRQDEQFF	TGTGCCAGCACCCGGCAGGATGAGCAGTTCTTC
TRBV20-1	.	15	.	TRBJ2-7	CSASSEYGTTGEQYF	TGCAGTGCTAGTTCGGAATACGGCACTACGGGCGAGCAGTACTTC
TRBV7-9	few	15	TRBD1	TRBJ1-1	CASSPDRVRRTEAFF	TGTGCCAGCAGCCCAGACAGGGTTCGTCGCACTGAAGCTTTCTTT
TRBV30	.	13	.	TRBJ2-1	CAGRVPGNNEQFF	TGTGCCGGCCGGGTCCCGGGAAACAATGAGCAGTTCTTC
TRBV3-1/TRBV3-2	.	12	.	TRBJ2-5	CASSQDGQTQYF	TGTGCCAGCAGCCAAGATGGGCAGACCCAGTACTTC
TRBV12-3/TRBV12-4	.	13	TRBD1	TRBJ1-5	CASTRDRDSAQHF	TGTGCCAGCACCCGGGACAGAGATTCGGCCCAGCATTTT
TRBV2	.	12	.	TRBJ1-5	CASKEARQPQHF	TGTGCCAGCAAGGAGGCCAGGCAGCCCCAGCATTTT
TRBV11-3	.	15	TRBD2	TRBJ2-3	CASSLAGESTDTQYF	TGTGCCAGCAGCTTGGCGGGAGAGTCCACAGATACGCAGTATTTT
TRBV7-3	.	15	TRBD2	TRBJ2-7	CASSLITSGRHEQYF	TGTGCCAGCAGCTTAATTACTAGCGGGAGGCACGAGCAGTACTTC
TRBV7-2	few	15	.	TRBJ2-1	CASSLALAPYNEQFF	TGTGCCAGCAGCTTGGCCCTTGCCCCCTACAATGAGCAGTTCTTC
TRBV7-8	.	16	TRBD2	TRBJ2-1	CASSLAQGLDYNEQFF	TGTGCCAGCAGCTTAGCGCAGGGACTAGATTACAATGAGCAGTTCTTC
TRBV12-3/TRBV12-4	.	13	.	TRBJ1-1	CASSLPGGTEAFF	TGTGCCAGCAGTTTGCCGGGGGGGACTGAAGCTTTCTTT
TRBV5-4	.	14	TRBD2	TRBJ2-5	CASSPAGGLETQYF	TGTGCCAGCAGCCCAGCGGGAGGGTTGGAGACCCAGTACTTC
TRBV11-2	.	14	.	TRBJ1-6	CASSLIQANSPLHF	TGTGCCAGCAGCTTGATACAGGCCAATTCACCCCTCCACTTT
TRBV6-5	.	15	.	TRBJ2-2	CASSPRRLNTGELFF	TGTGCCAGCAGCCCCCGGAGGTTGAACACCGGGGAGCTGTTTTTT
TRBV14	.	15	.	TRBJ1-1	CASSQFALGGTEAFF	TGTGCCAGCAGCCAGTTTGCCCTCGGAGGCACTGAAGCTTTCTTT
TRBV7-9	.	13	.	TRBJ1-2	CATRTRGWDGYTF	TGTGCCACAAGGACCAGGGGATGGGATGGCTACACCTTC
TRBV18	.	14	.	TRBJ2-5	CASSPSSVAETQYF	TGTGCCAGCTCACCTTCTAGCGTGGCAGAGACCCAGTACTTC
TRBV25-1	.	13	TRBD1	TRBJ1-2	CASSSYRGYGYTF	TGTGCCAGCAGTAGCTACAGGGGATATGGCTACACCTTC
TRBV6-5	once	13	.	TRBJ1-1	CVSSSTGYTEAFF	TGTGTCAGCAGTTCAACAGGGTACACTGAAGCTTTCTTT
TRBV3-1/TRBV3-2	.	14	.	TRBJ1-1	CASSQVRKSTEAFF	TGTGCCAGCAGCCAAGTTAGAAAGAGCACTGAAGCTTTCTTT
TRBV7-9	few	13	.	TRBJ2-5	CASSLGYGETQYF	TGTGCCAGCAGCTTAGGGTACGGAGAGACCCAGTACTTC
TRBV19	.	13	.	TRBJ1-2	CASSTSSGYGYTF	TGTGCCAGTAGTACTTCATCAGGCTATGGCTACACCTTC